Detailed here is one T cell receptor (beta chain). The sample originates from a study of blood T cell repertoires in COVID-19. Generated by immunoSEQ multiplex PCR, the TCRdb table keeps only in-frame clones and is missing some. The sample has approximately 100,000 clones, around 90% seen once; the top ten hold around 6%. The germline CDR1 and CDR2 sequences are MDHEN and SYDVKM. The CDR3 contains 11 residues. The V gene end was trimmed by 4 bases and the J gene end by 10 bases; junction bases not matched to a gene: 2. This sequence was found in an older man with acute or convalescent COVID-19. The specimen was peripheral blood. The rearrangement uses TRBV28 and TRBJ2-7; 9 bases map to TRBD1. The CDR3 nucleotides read TGTGCCAGCAGTTGGGACAGGGAACAGTACTTC. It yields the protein CASSWDREQYF.